This T cell receptor beta chain was found in a study of OX40 agonist ivuxolimab in advanced cancers. This clone has more than one count but fewer than ten. No antigen is known for it. The table came from immunoSEQ multiplex PCR; TCRdb's copy has only in-frame clones and leaves some out. Counted here are about 62,000 clones, approximately 79% occurring once; the ten biggest clones make up about a tenth. The V gene lost 4 bases and the J gene lost 0 bases, with 7 bases spanning the gap. Germline-derived CDR1 and CDR2 are MGHRA and YSYEKL. This CDR3 has 14 amino acids. The study, taken as a whole, reports: Individuals who were partial responders at 0.1-3.0 mg/kg had clonal expansion that ranked among the lowest.

The chain couples TRBV4-1 to TRBJ2-1; no firm D call. Sequences were derived from CD4+ or CD8+ T cells sorted from blood, sampled in a trial of the OX40 agonist ivuxolimab. The origin of this receptor is an adult with an advanced solid tumor such as melanoma, head and neck, liver or kidney cancer. The CDR3 loop reads CASSLRISYNEQFF. The CDR3 DNA reads as TGCGCCAGCAGCCTTCGTATCTCCTACAATGAGCAGTTCTTC.